Listed below are T cell receptor beta chains from one sample, sequenced in a study of brain T cells in children with intractable seizures. The protocol was immunoSEQ multiplex PCR, while the TCRdb copy is restricted to in-frame clones and leaves out a portion. The sample comprises about 340,000 clones, over 90% of which are singletons, and approximately 5% rests with the top ten. The sequenced sample was peripheral blood, obtained approximately 5 months after surgery. These receptors all come from a boy younger than two with tuberous sclerosis and intractable seizures. CDR3s include the opening cysteine and the closing phenylalanine or tryptophan. Fields, in order: J gene, V gene, D gene, CDR3 protein, CDR3 DNA. The D gene is left open where the match is weak.

j_gene: TRBJ1-1
v_gene: TRBV7-9
d_gene: TRBD1
CDR3aa: CASSLVGKTGSAFF
CDR3nt: TGTGCCAGCAGCTTAGTGGGGAAGACAGGGTCGGCTTTCTTT

j_gene: TRBJ2-7
v_gene: TRBV2
d_gene: NA
CDR3aa: CASSPNTGSYEQYF
CDR3nt: TGTGCCAGCAGTCCTAATACAGGTTCGTACGAGCAGTACTTC

j_gene: TRBJ2-6
v_gene: TRBV30
d_gene: TRBD1
CDR3aa: CAWARQGSGANVLTF
CDR3nt: TGTGCCTGGGCTCGACAGGGGTCTGGGGCCAACGTCCTGACTTTC

j_gene: TRBJ2-7
v_gene: TRBV13
d_gene: NA
CDR3aa: CASSLLDGQSNYEQYF
CDR3nt: TGTGCCAGCAGCTTACTCGACGGACAGTCTAACTACGAGCAGTACTTC

j_gene: TRBJ1-3
v_gene: TRBV13
d_gene: NA
CDR3aa: CASSLRASLAGNTIYF
CDR3nt: TGTGCCAGCAGCTTAAGGGCGAGTCTGGCTGGAAACACCATATATTTT

j_gene: TRBJ2-5
v_gene: TRBV11-3
d_gene: NA
CDR3aa: CASSSVLKTQYF
CDR3nt: TGTGCCAGCAGCTCCGTTCTTAAGACCCAGTACTTC

j_gene: TRBJ2-1
v_gene: TRBV5-1
d_gene: NA
CDR3aa: CASSLVGGYDEQFF
CDR3nt: TGCGCCAGCAGCTTGGTAGGAGGGTACGATGAGCAGTTCTTC

j_gene: TRBJ2-5
v_gene: TRBV3-1/TRBV3-2
d_gene: NA
CDR3aa: CASSAPETQYF
CDR3nt: TGTGCCAGCAGCGCCCCGGAGACCCAGTACTTC

j_gene: TRBJ1-1
v_gene: TRBV18
d_gene: NA
CDR3aa: CASSPQEGPNTEAFF
CDR3nt: TGTGCCAGCTCACCGCAGGAGGGGCCTAACACTGAAGCTTTCTTT

j_gene: TRBJ2-3
v_gene: TRBV6-5
d_gene: NA
CDR3aa: CASSYSHTDTQYF
CDR3nt: TGTGCCAGCAGTTACAGCCACACAGATACGCAGTATTTT

j_gene: TRBJ2-3
v_gene: TRBV9
d_gene: TRBD2
CDR3aa: CASSLGGGGTDTQYF
CDR3nt: TGTGCCAGCAGCCTCGGGGGGGGAGGCACAGATACGCAGTATTTT

j_gene: TRBJ1-1
v_gene: TRBV7-9
d_gene: NA
CDR3aa: CARGVMNTEAFF
CDR3nt: TGTGCCAGGGGAGTGATGAACACTGAAGCTTTCTTT

j_gene: TRBJ1-2
v_gene: TRBV5-4
d_gene: TRBD1
CDR3aa: CASSLVTGNYGYTF
CDR3nt: TGTGCCAGCAGCTTGGTGACAGGGAACTATGGCTACACCTTC

j_gene: TRBJ1-4
v_gene: TRBV6-5
d_gene: TRBD1
CDR3aa: CASNRDRGEKLFF
CDR3nt: TGTGCCAGCAATCGGGACAGGGGTGAAAAACTGTTTTTT

j_gene: TRBJ1-2
v_gene: TRBV2
d_gene: TRBD1
CDR3aa: CASSEGQQGSYGYTF
CDR3nt: TGTGCCAGCAGTGAAGGTCAACAGGGGAGCTATGGCTACACCTTC

j_gene: TRBJ2-2
v_gene: TRBV24-1
d_gene: NA
CDR3aa: CATSDRDHSNQGRGTGELFF
CDR3nt: TGTGCCACCAGTGATCGTGACCACTCCAACCAGGGACGGGGCACCGGGGAGCTGTTTTTT

j_gene: TRBJ2-1
v_gene: TRBV25-1
d_gene: TRBD1
CDR3aa: CASSEPRTGGWYEQFF
CDR3nt: TGTGCCAGCAGTGAACCCCGGACAGGGGGCTGGTATGAGCAGTTCTTC

j_gene: TRBJ1-2
v_gene: TRBV27
d_gene: NA
CDR3aa: CASSSLGSLVYGYTF
CDR3nt: TGTGCCAGCAGCTCGCTTGGTTCATTGGTCTATGGCTACACCTTC

j_gene: TRBJ2-3
v_gene: TRBV12-5
d_gene: TRBD2
CDR3aa: CASGLFVSGGARDTQYF
CDR3nt: TGTGCTAGTGGTTTGTTCGTTAGCGGGGGGGCGAGAGATACGCAGTATTTT

j_gene: TRBJ2-1
v_gene: TRBV7-8
d_gene: NA
CDR3aa: CASSPRAATSYNEQFF
CDR3nt: TGTGCCAGCAGCCCGCGGGCGGCGACCTCCTACAATGAGCAGTTCTTC

j_gene: TRBJ1-2
v_gene: TRBV3-1/TRBV3-2
d_gene: NA
CDR3aa: CASSQEGGRHGYTF
CDR3nt: TGTGCCAGCAGCCAAGAGGGGGGCCGACATGGCTACACCTTC

j_gene: TRBJ2-7
v_gene: TRBV7-3
d_gene: TRBD2
CDR3aa: CASSFGTSGTHEQYF
CDR3nt: TGTGCCAGCAGCTTCGGTACTAGCGGGACACACGAGCAGTACTTC

j_gene: TRBJ2-7
v_gene: TRBV7-6
d_gene: TRBD2
CDR3aa: CASSLERPSGGAGYEQYF
CDR3nt: TGTGCCAGCAGCTTAGAGCGTCCTAGCGGGGGGGCCGGGTACGAGCAGTACTTC

j_gene: TRBJ1-2
v_gene: TRBV5-6
d_gene: NA
CDR3aa: CASSLGGLSGYTF
CDR3nt: TGTGCCAGCAGCTTGGGGGGTCTTAGTGGCTACACCTTC

j_gene: TRBJ2-5
v_gene: TRBV12-3/TRBV12-4
d_gene: NA
CDR3aa: CASSLLFETQYF
CDR3nt: TGTGCCAGCAGTTTACTCTTTGAGACCCAGTACTTC

j_gene: TRBJ1-5
v_gene: TRBV6-4
d_gene: NA
CDR3aa: CASSARQRAYSNQPQHF
CDR3nt: TGTGCCAGCAGTGCAAGACAGAGAGCTTATAGCAATCAGCCCCAGCATTTT

j_gene: TRBJ2-5
v_gene: TRBV6-1
d_gene: NA
CDR3aa: CASSEIASSQETQYF
CDR3nt: TGTGCCAGCAGTGAAATAGCTAGCAGCCAAGAGACCCAGTACTTC

j_gene: TRBJ2-3
v_gene: TRBV7-9
d_gene: TRBD2
CDR3aa: CASSLAGSGGPSTDTQYF
CDR3nt: TGTGCCAGCAGCTTAGCTGGTAGCGGGGGCCCAAGCACAGATACGCAGTATTTT